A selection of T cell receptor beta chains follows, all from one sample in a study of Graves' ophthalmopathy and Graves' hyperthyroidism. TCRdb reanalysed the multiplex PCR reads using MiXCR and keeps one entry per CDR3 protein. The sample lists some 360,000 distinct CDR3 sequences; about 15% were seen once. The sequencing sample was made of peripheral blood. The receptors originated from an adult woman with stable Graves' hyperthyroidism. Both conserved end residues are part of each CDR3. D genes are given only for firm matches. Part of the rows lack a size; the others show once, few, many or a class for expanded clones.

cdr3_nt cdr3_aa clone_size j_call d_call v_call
TGTGCCAGCAGTTTTGTTGTGGAGAACACTGAAGCTTTCTTT CASSFVVENTEAFF many TRBJ1-1 - TRBV28
TGTGCCAGCAGCCCGGACAGCCGGAACACTGAAGCTTTCTTT CASSPDSRNTEAFF many TRBJ1-1 - TRBV11-3
TGTGCCAGCAGGCAAACCGGCTGGGGGACATACTCCTACGAGCAGTACTTC CASRQTGWGTYSYEQYF many TRBJ2-7 - TRBV27
TGTGCCAGCAGCTTACTGACAGGGGGAAGGGTTTACGAGCAGTACTTC CASSLLTGGRVYEQYF - TRBJ2-7 TRBD1 TRBV11-1
TGTGCCAGCAGTTTACCCGACAGGGGCGACTATGGCTACACCTTC CASSLPDRGDYGYTF - TRBJ1-2 TRBD1 TRBV28
TGTGCCAGCAGTCTTCAAAGGGCAGGGGAAAGCTATGGCTACACCTTC CASSLQRAGESYGYTF - TRBJ1-2 - TRBV28
TGTGCCAGCAGTCTGAGGGGACAGGGGAAACACGAGCAGTACTTC CASSLRGQGKHEQYF many TRBJ2-7 TRBD1 TRBV6-2/TRBV6-3
TGCAGTGCTAGCGGAAAACGCAGGGGAACGAACACTGAAGCTTTCTTT CSASGKRRGTNTEAFF many TRBJ1-1 - TRBV20-1
TGTGCCAGCAGTGGGGCCAGGACCAATTCACCCCTCCACTTT CASSGARTNSPLHF many TRBJ1-6 - TRBV2
TGTGCCAGCAGTTTTGCCGGGGTATCCTACGAGCAGTACTTC CASSFAGVSYEQYF many TRBJ2-7 - TRBV28
TGTGCCAGCAGTTACTCGAAAGGGGGGCTGCGTGGCTACACCTTC CASSYSKGGLRGYTF many TRBJ1-2 - TRBV6-5
TGTGCCAGCAGCCAAGTACCCTTAACAGGGGTTGGTAATTCACCCCTCCACTTT CASSQVPLTGVGNSPLHF many TRBJ1-6 TRBD1 TRBV3-1
TGCGCCAGCAGCCTTGTGACTAGATCTAGTATCGGGGAGCTGTTTTTT CASSLVTRSSIGELFF - TRBJ2-2 - TRBV4-1
TGCAGTGCTAGCCGGGACAGGGGCCATAGCAATCAGCCCCAGCATTTT CSASRDRGHSNQPQHF - TRBJ1-5 TRBD1 TRBV20-1
TGCGCCAGCAGTAGCTTAGCGGGAGGTTCCACAGATACGCAGTATTTT CASSSLAGGSTDTQYF many TRBJ2-3 TRBD2 TRBV4-3
TGTGCCAGCAGTTTAAACCCGTCGGTCGAGCAGTACTTC CASSLNPSVEQYF - TRBJ2-7 - TRBV12-3/TRBV12-4
TGCAGTGCTTCCCTAGCGACGTTGGCCAAAAACATTCAGTACTTC CSASLATLAKNIQYF many TRBJ2-4 - TRBV20-1
TGTGCCAGCAGCTTAGTTGATAGCGGGAGCCGGACCCAGTACTTC CASSLVDSGSRTQYF - TRBJ2-5 TRBD2 TRBV7-6
TGTGCCAGCAGCCGAGGACAGGGGGCCCATCAGCCCCAGCATTTT CASSRGQGAHQPQHF many TRBJ1-5 TRBD1 TRBV3-1
TGTGCCAGCAGCCGGGGGAACCAAGAGACCCAGTACTTC CASSRGNQETQYF many TRBJ2-5 - TRBV6-5
TGCAGCGTTGAAGGACAGGGGTTCAAAAACATTAAGTACTTC CSVEGQGFKNIKYF many TRBJ2-4 TRBD1 TRBV29-1
TGTGCCAGCAGTTACGATCCCTTCCCCACCGGGGAGCTGTTTTTT CASSYDPFPTGELFF few TRBJ2-2 - TRBV6-5
TGCAGTGCTAGCTTTGACAGGGGGGTCCAAGAGACCCAGTACTTC CSASFDRGVQETQYF many TRBJ2-5 TRBD1 TRBV20-1
TGTGCCAGCAGCGTAGGGCCTCCTACTAGTTCTGGGGAGCTGTTTTTT CASSVGPPTSSGELFF few TRBJ2-2 - TRBV9
TGTGCCAGCAGTTTAGGGGGGAGCGGGCACCCCTCCTACGAGCAGTACTTC CASSLGGSGHPSYEQYF - TRBJ2-7 - TRBV28
TGTGCCAGCAGTGAACCCCGACAGAAGGCCACCTACGAGCAGTACTTC CASSEPRQKATYEQYF many TRBJ2-7 - TRBV6-1
TGTGCCACCAGTGATCCCCGGGACAGGGGGGGTGAAGCTTTCTTT CATSDPRDRGGEAFF many TRBJ1-1 TRBD1 TRBV24-1
TGTGCCAGCAATAGAGGGGGTGGTCAGCCCCAGCATTTT CASNRGGGQPQHF - TRBJ1-5 - TRBV6-1
TGTGCCAGCAGTTATCTACCGGGACAGGGGATTCAGAATTCACCCCTCCACTTT CASSYLPGQGIQNSPLHF - TRBJ1-6 TRBD1 TRBV6-5
TGTGCCTGGAAAGGGAGTCCTGAAGCTTTCTTT CAWKGSPEAFF few TRBJ1-1 - TRBV30
TGTGCCAGCAGCTTAGCTTCCCAGGGGACCTCCTACGAGCAGTACTTC CASSLASQGTSYEQYF many TRBJ2-7 - TRBV7-2
TGCGCCAGCAGCTGGGGAACAGGGAGTTCTGGCTACACCTTC CASSWGTGSSGYTF few TRBJ1-2 - TRBV5-1
TGTGCCAGCAGTTACAATCTATACGAGCAGTACTTC CASSYNLYEQYF many TRBJ2-7 - TRBV6-2/TRBV6-3
TGCGCCAGCAGCCCTCAAACAGTGAACACTGAAGCTTTCTTT CASSPQTVNTEAFF many TRBJ1-1 - TRBV5-1
TGTGCCAGCAGTGAGGGGGGGCGAACTGAAGCTTTCTTT CASSEGGRTEAFF once TRBJ1-1 - TRBV2
TGTGCCAGCAGGCCCGAGACGGAATCTTTCTCTGGGGCCAACGTCCTGACTTTC CASRPETESFSGANVLTF - TRBJ2-6 - TRBV2
TGCGCCAGCAGCTTGGCGGGCCAGGCGAACACTGAAGCTTTCTTT CASSLAGQANTEAFF many TRBJ1-1 - TRBV5-1
TGCAGTGCTAGACCCAGCGTTCAGGTCGAAGAGACCCAGTACTTC CSARPSVQVEETQYF many TRBJ2-5 - TRBV20-1
TGTGCCAGCAGCCAATTAGCGGGAGGTACCTACGAGCAGTACTTC CASSQLAGGTYEQYF few TRBJ2-7 TRBD2 TRBV3-1
TGTGCCAGCAGTCCCCAGGGCAGGGTACCTACTAACTATGGCTACACCTTC CASSPQGRVPTNYGYTF many TRBJ1-2 - TRBV6-2/TRBV6-3